The sequence of this T cell receptor beta chain was determined in a study of cytomegalovirus exposure and HLA in healthy donors (dated by TCRdb to 2015 to 2018). Regarding the complete study: In an earlier analysis of approximately 500 of the donors, 276 Gb of sequence data and 117 million unique TCR beta sequences from some 170 million T cells were reported. The study aimed to test whether cataloging public T cell receptors could reveal signatures of past pathogen exposure. To predict cytomegalovirus infection status, the study brought together high-throughput TCR immunosequencing, statistical association of individual TCRs with disease status, and machine learning. Every discovery cohort repertoire had been produced on one sequencing platform. Genome-wide SNP genotypes for about three fifths of the roughly 670 donors were used in a later genetic analysis, which treated that subset as a discovery cohort. An early release covering 500 to 750 HLA-typed donors comprised approximately 300 gigabases of sequencing data and roughly 86 million unique TCR sequences. In the later analysis, no new phenotypic data were used to find candidate immune exposures; instead, reliance was placed on TCR beta sequences and their occurrence across donors. Typing coverage varied by locus: roughly 620-640 donors for A, B, C, DRB1 and DQB1; more than 500 for DQA1; more than 600 for DPA1; 450 to 480 for DPB1. Across 398 genotyped donors of the cohort, an average of approximately 240,000 unique TCR beta nucleotide sequences per donor were sequenced, and roughly a sixth of those sequences were non-productive. The study used immunosequencing to profile the T cell repertoires of approximately 690 subjects and linked those repertoires to cytomegalovirus serostatus. Alongside the repertoire data, information on donor age, sex, ethnicity and CMV serostatus was compiled. The genetic ancestry cluster associated with self-reported Caucasian donors included over 80% of the roughly 400 genotyped donors. In addition to the first cohort of around 670 subjects, a separate validation cohort of under 150 different subjects was used. Because of strong linkage in the cohort, 5 or 6 DR-DQ haplotypes were treated as single units for association and clustering. HLA typing covered class I and class II loci at four-digit resolution. To study patterns of TCR occurrence, a later analysis re-analyzed previously published TCR beta repertoires from 500 to 850 donors and added high-resolution HLA genotyping. An earlier analysis of several hundred of the donors applied high-throughput TCR beta sequencing to assess whether each TCR beta V gene segment acted as functional or pseudogenic. General study outcomes and caveats: At a false discovery rate of 0.05, a later analysis linked 15,000 to 20,000 TCR beta sequences to specific HLA alleles. In a later analysis, HLA-associated TCR beta chains were found to be more clonally expanded and to have lower generation probabilities than equally common non-associated chains. When HLA alleles, especially DR and DQ, strongly co-occurred, TCR associations were difficult to assign to individual alleles. According to a later genetic analysis, donors in an Asian-associated ancestry cluster had fewer N-insertions in productive TCRs than the roughly 700-donor mean. This cohort had only TCR beta chains sequenced, and the lack of alpha or paired-chain data limited which features could be detected. Linkage disequilibrium might explain the correlated functional status among segregating V segments, but an unknown experimental factor could not be ruled out. A later analysis found that TCR association rates varied across HLA loci, with DRB1 alleles showing the most associated TCRs and HLA-C alleles the fewest. The authors suggested that the approach could potentially be generalized to other disease states and immunological phenotypes. The study gave a list of roughly 150 TCR beta chains associated with cytomegalovirus. A later analysis reported that several top co-occurrence clusters appeared linked to parvovirus B19, influenza, CMV and Epstein-Barr virus. An association between a missense DCLRE1C variant and V-gene and J-gene trimming of TCR beta chains was found in a later genetic analysis and replicated in an independent cohort. An earlier analysis of 587 of the donors showed that most TCR beta V segments appeared in productive rearrangements either about 90% or about 30% of the time, which broadly matched IMGT annotations. A cluster of highly shared sequence variants was judged likely to represent a technical artifact of the sequencing pipeline. While some public TCRs were present in many individuals, most TCR sequences turned up only very rarely across donors. HLA typing was unavailable for some donors at each locus, so association tests used only the typed subset. Sequencing depth was assumed to be roughly uniform across donors in the presence/absence analyses, though that assumption may not hold. A further reported finding was that TCR beta sequences accurately predicted the HLA-A and HLA-B alleles for most subjects in the first cohort. The only immune exposure information available for the cohort was CMV serostatus. In both the original and validation cohorts, the classifier was reported to diagnose cytomegalovirus status with high specificity and sensitivity. Most CMV-associated TCR beta chains appeared to be HLA-restricted in a later analysis, and the HLA associations seemed to be driven largely by CMV exposure. Because counts were too low, about 17 rarely observed V segments, including chromosome 9 orphons, were excluded from the earlier analysis of some 540 of the donors. In vitro tests confirmed that a few of the cytomegalovirus-associated TCR beta chains recognize cytomegalovirus antigens.

With respect to this clone: What antigen it recognizes has not been identified. One base away there is no much larger clone; base qualities are not given.

In total, roughly 670 healthy bone marrow donors made up the cohort. At the time of sampling, all cohort members were nominally healthy, though unrecorded immune exposures were likely present. The donor was CMV seronegative and belonged to the group of more than 300 seronegative cohort members. Each donor provided a peripheral blood sample, and peripheral blood mononuclear cells were used for TCR beta sequencing. Genomic DNA was extracted from the blood cell samples with the Qiagen DNeasy Blood Extraction Kit. Receptor amplification or capture employed the immunoSEQ multiplex PCR assay. For the multiplex PCR, a mixture combining 60 forward primers for TCR Vbeta segments and 13 reverse primers for TCR Jbeta segments was used. A multiplex PCR assay on genomic DNA amplified the CDR3 region of rearranged TCR beta genes. The Illumina HiSeq System was used to sequence the amplified TCR beta libraries as 87-base-pair reads. Regarding the original processing steps: In a later analysis, approximately 74 million unique TCR beta chains were counted across the 500 to 850 repertoires, and roughly 11 million of these chains were shared by at least two donors. Raw reads were error-corrected and collapsed into unique sequences by a nearest-neighbor algorithm in which closely related sequences were merged to remove PCR and sequencing errors. Alignment of CDR3 sequences to IMGT reference sequences was used to assign V, D and J gene segments. For a sequence to be retained, at least a six-nucleotide match to both a V gene segment and a J gene segment was required. Rearrangements were called productive when the CDR3 lacked stop codons and stayed in frame with V and J; all others were non-productive. CDR3 was defined by IMGT convention, running from the second conserved V-encoded cysteine to the conserved J-encoded phenylalanine. The earlier analysis of 550 to 650 of the donors excluded any sequence lacking an unambiguous match to a single V gene segment. An earlier analysis of several hundred of the donors classified V segments as functional when productive rearrangements were above 56.7% and as segregating when the standard deviation between donors was above 5%. To diagnose cytomegalovirus status from the catalog of TCR beta chain sequences, a statistical classification framework was built. In a later analysis, TCR nucleotide sequences were compared against IMGT/GENE-DB human TR gene sequences so that V and J genes could be assigned. The TCRdist pipeline was used in a later analysis to assign CDR3 sequences and most-parsimonious VDJ recombination scenarios. In a later analysis, each TCR beta chain was defined by its CDR3 amino acid sequence together with its V-gene family, and reads without a unique V-gene family were excluded. To address suspected cross-contamination and a sequencing artifact, a later analysis removed a few hundred highly shared, low-generation-probability nucleotide sequences. In a later analysis, a clonal expansion index was calculated for each public chain from normalized within-repertoire ranks of inferred template counts. In a later analysis, generation probabilities were computed with a VDJ recombination model fitted to out-of-frame rearrangements, and the resulting probabilities were checked against IGoR. A later analysis scored TCR-TCR, TCR-HLA and TCR-CMV co-occurrence with hypergeometric tests, applying a repertoire-size bias correction to TCR pairs. A later analysis estimated false discovery rates by permuting HLA or CMV assignments 20 times. In a later analysis, co-occurring TCRs were grouped using DBSCAN, with TCRdist sequence similarity added in when clustering inside HLA-allele-positive subsets. For co-occurrence clustering, repertoires with fewer than 30,000 or more than 120,000 public chains were excluded, along with roughly 5 repertoires with anomalous nucleotide sharing. Imported from immuneACCESS, the table was reduced by TCRdb to in-frame sequences with V and J called. These copies leave out some clones; in studies compared against another copy, an unresolved V gene accounts for under half, and the cause of the remainder is not known. That table gives V, J and clone size, and the DNA gave D and trimming. Within this sample are under 200,000 clones, with roughly 70% of them counted one time only. The top ten clones comprise more than 1.3% of the sample.

The TCR was taken from a girl between 10 and 17 years old in good health and CMV-seronegative. What was sequenced was PBMCs.

The bases read TGTGCCAGCAGTGAAAACAACAGGGACTATGGCTACACCTTC. It translates to CASSENNRDYGYTF. Recombination joined TRBV6-1 with TRBJ1-2, with TRBD1 as a weak D call on 6 bases. From its cysteine to its phenylalanine, the CDR3 spans 14 amino acids. Only the CDR3 region is kept as DNA, spanning 42 bases read in frame from base 1. Taken from the germline V gene, the CDR1 and CDR2 loops are MNHNS and SASEGT. Deletion took 2 bases off V and 3 bases off J, with a span of 10 bases between the germline ends.